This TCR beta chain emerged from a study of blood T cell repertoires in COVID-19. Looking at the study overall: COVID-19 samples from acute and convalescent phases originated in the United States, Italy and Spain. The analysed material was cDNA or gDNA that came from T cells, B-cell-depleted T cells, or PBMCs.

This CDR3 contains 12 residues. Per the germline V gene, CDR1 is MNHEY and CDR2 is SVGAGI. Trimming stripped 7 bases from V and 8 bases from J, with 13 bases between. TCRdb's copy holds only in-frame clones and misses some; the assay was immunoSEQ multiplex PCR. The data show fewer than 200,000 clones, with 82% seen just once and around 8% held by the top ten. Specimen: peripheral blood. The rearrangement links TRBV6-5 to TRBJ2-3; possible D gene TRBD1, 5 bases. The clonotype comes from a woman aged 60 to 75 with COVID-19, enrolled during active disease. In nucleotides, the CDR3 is TGTGCCAGCACCGACAGTCCCGGTACGCAGTATTTT. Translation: CASTDSPGTQYF.